The clone carrying this T cell receptor beta chain showed up many times. The antigen is unknown. Every isolated RNA sample was fully reverse transcribed, so sequencing captured expressed TCRB transcripts. Libraries were prepared by immunoSEQ multiplex PCR; TCRdb keeps only in-frame clonotypes and omits some of them. The sample records 150,000 to 190,000 clones, 11% being singletons. This record belongs to a study of beta chain features in type 1 diabetes. Study-level information: On cell yields, gender and age, patients and healthy donors were similar. Study conclusions and caveats: VDJ junctions in type 1 diabetes patients carried more deletions and fewer insertions. The study found that naive, central memory and Treg TCRB repertoires appeared more similar in patients than in healthy donors. Significant though moderate, a shortening of TCRB CDR3s appeared in all four CD4+ subsets of Type 1 diabetes patients.

This CDR3 region has 13 residues. V lost 4 bases, J lost 7 bases, and 5 bases stayed unmatched. Looked up from germline, CDR1 is GTSNPN and CDR2 is SVGIG (reference sequence). This TCR was sampled from a man aged 18 to 29 in good health. The chain links TRBV30 to TRBJ1-5, with 9 bases that match TRBD1. Sequenced material: central memory CD4+ T cells from blood. CDR3 protein: CAWTDRGRQPQHF. The DNA for the CDR3 is TGTGCCTGGACCGACAGGGGGAGGCAGCCCCAGCATTTT.